This T cell receptor beta chain derives from a study of shared clonotypes between healthy human individuals. As for the study in general: A donor's plate count was three for CD4 naive and three for CD4 memory; CD8 naive had two and CD8 memory one.

This was a deep-level run. Authors' methods: Without quality scores, immunoSEQ junctional reads could not be filtered like full-length reads. Sequencing was performed with immunoSEQ multiplex PCR; in TCRdb, only in-frame clones are kept and a portion is missing. V and J calls and clone size come straight from that table; D and trimming were deduced from the DNA. This sample has about 1,900,000 clones, with about 95% found just once. Whole-study findings and limits: Sharing of clonotypes among donors was expected to vary with sequencing depth.

As for this clone: Its antigen is still unknown.

As defined, naive CD8 cells were CD45RO-negative and positively selected for CCR7, with terminally differentiated effector memory CD45RA+ cells excluded. CDR1 LNHDA and CDR2 SQIVND come from the germline V gene (reference sequence). J lost 0 bases, V lost 9 bases, and 12 bases had no gene match. The CDR3 covers 17 residues. The sequence derives from a man aged 18 to 29 in good health. This chain links TRBV19 with TRBJ1-4; 8 positions match TRBD1. The source material was naive CD8+ T cells sorted from blood. The CDR3 DNA sequence: TGTGCCAGCTACTCCGGGACAGGTGTGGCAACTAATGAAAAACTGTTTTTT. This codes for CASYSGTGVATNEKLFF.